This T cell receptor beta chain was found in a study of T cell therapy after organ transplantation. Study-level background: T cells were expanded two to three weeks with 30 CMV class I/II epitopes.

Notes on this clone: As yet, its antigen is unknown.

Study findings and constraints: Low CD8+ T cell yield possibly reduced coverage, hiding nonresponder expansions. Nonresponder repertoires showed strong pretherapy expansions, barely changing post-therapy. Reconstitution after therapy seemingly combined transferred and product-undetected endogenous clonotypes.

The germline gives CDR1 MNHEY, CDR2 SMNVEV (reference sequence). This CDR3 is built from 16 residues. Losses at the gene ends were 5 bases for V and 7 bases for J; bases not matched to a gene: 8. The method was immunoSEQ multiplex PCR; TCRdb's version includes in-frame clones alone and lacks a portion of them. The sample has around 50,000 clones, 94% seen once. The chain combines TRBV27 with TRBJ2-1, with 13 bases that match TRBD2. The receptor was isolated from a human patient who had received a solid organ transplant and had CMV disease. Specimen: CD8+ T cells from blood, collected before autologous CMV-specific T cell therapy. CDR3 residues: CASSAGLAGVVNEQFF. CDR3 sequence (DNA): TGTGCCAGCAGTGCCGGACTAGCGGGAGTGGTAAATGAGCAGTTCTTC.